A selection of T cell receptor beta chains follows, all from one sample in a study of blood T cells in healthy people across ages. TCRdb ran MiXCR on the 5' RACE reads and lists one entry per CDR3 protein. The table records over 950,000 distinct CDR3 sequences, 51% of them present only once. Sequenced: blood. These receptors came from a woman aged 55-75 years in good health. The CDR3 runs from the conserved cysteine through the conserved F or W. D genes are given only for firm matches. Clone size is shown for a subset of rows, as once, few, many or a class of expanded clone.

V gene: TRBV29-1; J gene: TRBJ1-5; clone size: NA; D gene: NA; CDR3 protein: CSVEETDGHPQHF; CDR3 DNA: TGCAGCGTTGAAGAAACCGACGGACACCCCCAGCATTTT
V gene: TRBV29-1; J gene: TRBJ2-5; clone size: few; D gene: NA; CDR3 protein: CSGRDSKRETQYF; CDR3 DNA: TGCAGCGGCAGGGACTCTAAACGGGAGACCCAGTACTTC
V gene: TRBV4-1; J gene: TRBJ2-1; clone size: NA; D gene: TRBD2; CDR3 protein: CASSQGEGLAGEYEQFF; CDR3 DNA: TGCGCCAGCAGCCAAGGAGAAGGGCTAGCGGGAGAGTATGAGCAGTTCTTC
V gene: TRBV2; J gene: TRBJ2-7; clone size: NA; D gene: TRBD2; CDR3 protein: CASSEGGLAVPYEQYF; CDR3 DNA: TGTGCCAGCAGTGAAGGTGGACTAGCGGTTCCCTACGAGCAGTACTTC
V gene: TRBV7-9; J gene: TRBJ1-1; clone size: NA; D gene: NA; CDR3 protein: CASSSSLQELNTEAFF; CDR3 DNA: TGTGCCAGCAGCTCGAGCTTACAGGAGTTGAACACTGAAGCTTTCTTT
V gene: TRBV6-6; J gene: TRBJ2-7; clone size: NA; D gene: NA; CDR3 protein: CASSYRRTDEQYF; CDR3 DNA: TGTGCCAGCAGTTACAGGAGGACAGACGAGCAGTACTTC
V gene: TRBV6-2/TRBV6-3; J gene: TRBJ2-7; clone size: few; D gene: TRBD1; CDR3 protein: CASSYLRQGWRSTPYEQYF; CDR3 DNA: TGTGCCAGCAGTTACTTACGACAGGGTTGGAGGTCTACCCCCTACGAGCAGTACTTC
V gene: TRBV15; J gene: TRBJ2-5; clone size: NA; D gene: NA; CDR3 protein: CATSSALTLETQYF; CDR3 DNA: TGTGCCACCAGCAGTGCCCTCACTCTGGAGACCCAGTACTTC
V gene: TRBV10-2; J gene: TRBJ1-5; clone size: NA; D gene: TRBD1; CDR3 protein: CASTRQGVQPQHF; CDR3 DNA: TGCGCCAGCACCCGACAGGGGGTTCAGCCCCAGCATTTT
V gene: TRBV12-3/TRBV12-4; J gene: TRBJ2-1; clone size: many; D gene: TRBD2; CDR3 protein: CASSFIAGVYNEQFF; CDR3 DNA: TGTGCCAGCAGTTTTATTGCGGGAGTGTACAATGAGCAGTTCTTC
V gene: TRBV7-2; J gene: TRBJ2-2; clone size: few; D gene: NA; CDR3 protein: CASSFLPTGELFF; CDR3 DNA: TGTGCCAGCAGCTTCCTACCCACCGGGGAGCTGTTTTTT
V gene: TRBV7-9; J gene: TRBJ2-7; clone size: few; D gene: NA; CDR3 protein: CASSLLGVGSYNEQYF; CDR3 DNA: TGTGCCAGCAGCTTGTTAGGGGTAGGCTCCTACAATGAGCAGTACTTC
V gene: TRBV20-1; J gene: TRBJ2-7; clone size: NA; D gene: NA; CDR3 protein: CSPGENPVYEQYF; CDR3 DNA: TGCAGCCCTGGGGAGAACCCCGTATACGAGCAGTACTTC
V gene: TRBV6-2/TRBV6-3; J gene: TRBJ1-5; clone size: few; D gene: NA; CDR3 protein: CASSYSFGGRFSPQHF; CDR3 DNA: TGTGCCAGCAGTTACTCGTTCGGGGGTCGGTTCTCGCCCCAGCATTTT
V gene: TRBV29-1; J gene: TRBJ2-1; clone size: once; D gene: TRBD2; CDR3 protein: CSVEGTSGNSYNEQFF; CDR3 DNA: TGCAGCGTTGAAGGGACTAGCGGAAACTCCTACAATGAGCAGTTCTTC
V gene: TRBV15; J gene: TRBJ2-7; clone size: few; D gene: TRBD2; CDR3 protein: CATSRGGREGYEQYF; CDR3 DNA: TGTGCCACCAGCAGAGGCGGGAGGGAGGGATACGAGCAGTACTTC
V gene: TRBV5-1; J gene: TRBJ2-1; clone size: NA; D gene: NA; CDR3 protein: CASRVPLAETYNEQFF; CDR3 DNA: TGCGCCAGCAGAGTACCCCTGGCGGAGACCTACAATGAGCAGTTCTTC
V gene: TRBV29-1; J gene: TRBJ2-7; clone size: NA; D gene: NA; CDR3 protein: CSVGFSGSSYEQYF; CDR3 DNA: TGCAGCGTCGGTTTTAGCGGTAGCTCCTACGAGCAGTACTTC
V gene: TRBV4-1; J gene: TRBJ1-2; clone size: NA; D gene: NA; CDR3 protein: CASSLYSTGIRKGYGYTF; CDR3 DNA: TGCGCCAGCAGCCTCTATAGCACAGGGATAAGAAAGGGCTATGGCTACACCTTC
V gene: TRBV27; J gene: TRBJ2-7; clone size: few; D gene: NA; CDR3 protein: CASSLSEGGYEQYF; CDR3 DNA: TGTGCCAGCAGTTTATCGGAGGGTGGCTACGAGCAGTACTTC
V gene: TRBV12-3/TRBV12-4; J gene: TRBJ2-7; clone size: NA; D gene: NA; CDR3 protein: CASGDRLSYRDEQYF; CDR3 DNA: TGTGCCAGCGGGGATCGGTTGTCTTACAGGGACGAGCAGTACTTC
V gene: TRBV7-2; J gene: TRBJ1-4; clone size: NA; D gene: TRBD1; CDR3 protein: CASSSPDRGPKLFF; CDR3 DNA: TGTGCCAGCAGCTCCCCGGACAGGGGACCAAAACTGTTTTTT
V gene: TRBV20-1; J gene: TRBJ1-5; clone size: NA; D gene: NA; CDR3 protein: CSAVTGDNQPQHF; CDR3 DNA: TGCAGTGCCGTGACAGGAGACAATCAGCCCCAGCATTTT
V gene: TRBV6-2/TRBV6-3; J gene: TRBJ1-2; clone size: NA; D gene: TRBD1; CDR3 protein: CASSNGQGRSYTF; CDR3 DNA: TGTGCCAGCAGTAATGGACAGGGGCGGAGCTACACCTTC
V gene: TRBV24-1; J gene: TRBJ2-5; clone size: few; D gene: TRBD2; CDR3 protein: CATSSGRAGEETQYF; CDR3 DNA: TGTGCCACCAGTTCCGGGAGGGCCGGGGAAGAGACCCAGTACTTC
V gene: TRBV24-1; J gene: TRBJ2-3; clone size: few; D gene: NA; CDR3 protein: CATSQGNEDTQYF; CDR3 DNA: TGTGCCACCAGTCAGGGAAATGAAGATACGCAGTATTTT
V gene: TRBV15; J gene: TRBJ2-7; clone size: NA; D gene: NA; CDR3 protein: CATSRVVGRFEQYF; CDR3 DNA: TGTGCCACCAGCAGAGTTGTGGGTCGATTCGAGCAGTACTTC
V gene: TRBV30; J gene: TRBJ2-7; clone size: NA; D gene: NA; CDR3 protein: CAWSVLSYEQYF; CDR3 DNA: TGTGCCTGGAGTGTACTATCCTACGAGCAGTACTTC
V gene: TRBV28; J gene: TRBJ1-6; clone size: few; D gene: NA; CDR3 protein: CASSSGSYNSPLHF; CDR3 DNA: TGTGCCAGCAGTTCCGGGAGTTATAATTCACCCCTCCACTTT
V gene: TRBV28; J gene: TRBJ2-7; clone size: NA; D gene: TRBD1; CDR3 protein: CATGTGVYEQYF; CDR3 DNA: TGTGCCACCGGGACAGGGGTATACGAGCAGTACTTC
V gene: TRBV28; J gene: TRBJ2-7; clone size: NA; D gene: NA; CDR3 protein: CASRTGSLPYEQYF; CDR3 DNA: TGTGCCAGCAGGACCGGGTCCCTACCCTACGAGCAGTACTTC
V gene: TRBV20-1; J gene: TRBJ2-7; clone size: few; D gene: NA; CDR3 protein: CSARDLGRSAYEQYF; CDR3 DNA: TGCAGTGCTAGAGATCTGGGTAGGTCAGCCTACGAGCAGTACTTC
V gene: TRBV29-1; J gene: TRBJ2-7; clone size: NA; D gene: NA; CDR3 protein: CSVGTFGSEQYF; CDR3 DNA: TGCAGCGTTGGTACCTTCGGGAGCGAGCAGTACTTC
V gene: TRBV15; J gene: TRBJ2-7; clone size: NA; D gene: TRBD1; CDR3 protein: CATSRLTGQYEQYF; CDR3 DNA: TGTGCCACCAGCAGATTGACAGGGCAGTACGAGCAGTACTTC
V gene: TRBV4-1; J gene: TRBJ2-5; clone size: NA; D gene: TRBD2; CDR3 protein: CTSRAGVQETQYF; CDR3 DNA: TGCACCAGCCGAGCGGGAGTCCAAGAGACCCAGTACTTC